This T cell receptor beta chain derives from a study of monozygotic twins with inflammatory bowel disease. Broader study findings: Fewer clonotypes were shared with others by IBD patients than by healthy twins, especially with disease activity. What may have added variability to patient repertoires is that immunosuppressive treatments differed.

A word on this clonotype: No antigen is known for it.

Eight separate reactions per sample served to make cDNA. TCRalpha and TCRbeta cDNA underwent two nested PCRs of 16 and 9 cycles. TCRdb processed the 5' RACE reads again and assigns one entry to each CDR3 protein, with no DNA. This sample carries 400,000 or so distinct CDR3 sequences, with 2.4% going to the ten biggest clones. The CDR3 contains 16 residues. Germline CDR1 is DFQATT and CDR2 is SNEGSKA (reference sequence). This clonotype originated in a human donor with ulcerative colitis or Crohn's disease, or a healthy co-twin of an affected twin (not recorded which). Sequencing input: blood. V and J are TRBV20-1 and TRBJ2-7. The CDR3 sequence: CSARDPVAVGLREQYF.